These 14 T cell receptor beta chains came from one sample sequenced in a study of shared clonotypes between healthy human individuals (TCRdb year 2020). The receptor library was made with the immunoSEQ multiplex PCR assay. TCRdb carries this immuneACCESS record with in-frame sequences only. Its versions omit some clonotypes, under half of them owing to an unresolved V gene in the studies checked, with the rest unexplained. For this sample the table gives roughly 490,000 clones, of which less than 80% were detected only once. The ten most abundant clones make up roughly 12% of the sample. Sequences were obtained from PBMCs. These receptors all stem from a woman aged 40 to 49 in good health. Some clones in this sample may be carry-over from other donors' samples.

The CDR3 region is CASSQDRAEIYSNHYGYTF. The CDR3 DNA reads as TGCGCCAGCAGCCAAGATAGGGCGGAGATCTACTCGAACCACTATGGCTACACCTTC. This chain joins TRBV4-3 and TRBJ1-2; D gene unclear. This CDR3 contains 19 residues. The V gene lost 0 bases and the J gene lost 3 bases, with 23 bases spanning the gap. Germline CDR1 LGHNA, CDR2 YSLEER.

The chain joins TRBV7-9 to TRBJ2-7; D remains unclear. The V end lost 1 base, the J end lost 6 bases, and 16 bases lay between the germline ends. The CDR3 has 15 residues. Germline values: CDR1 SEHNR, CDR2 FQNEAQ (reference sequence). CDR3 DNA sequence: TGTGCCAGCAGCTTAGTTAGTCCTTCGTCGGGCGAGCAGTACTTC. Translation gives CASSLVSPSSGEQYF.

This clone has just one count. The rearrangement links TRBV7-2 to TRBJ2-7, with 9 bases that match TRBD2. The CDR3 is 17 amino acids. Germline CDR1 reads SGHTA; CDR2 reads FQGNSA. Unmatched junction bases numbered 8, after V lost 0 bases and J lost 2 bases. CDR3 sequence (DNA): TGTGCCAGCAGCTTAGCGCCTGGACTAGCGAGAACCTACGAGCAGTACTTC. Amino acid sequence: CASSLAPGLARTYEQYF.

This clone was seen a single time. The J gene is TRBJ1-5, the V gene TRBV18, with TRBD1 matching over 9 bases. With 3 bases clipped from V and 11 bases from J, the junction kept 11 bases outside the gene matches. Germline V gives CDR1 KGHSH, CDR2 LQKENI. This CDR3 contains 15 residues. The CDR3: CASSPLSGQGRAQHF. CDR3 in DNA: TGTGCCAGCTCACCGCTCTCCGGACAGGGGAGAGCCCAGCATTTT. The whole variable domain, filled in from reference TRBV18 and TRBJ1-5, reads NAGVMQNPRHLVRRRGQEARLRCSPMKGHSHVYWYRQLPEEGLKFMVYLQKENIIDESGMPKERFSAEFPKEGPSILRIQQVVRGDSAAYFCASSPLSGQGRAQHFGDGTRLSIL.

The chain couples TRBV28 to TRBJ1-2; tentative D call: TRBD1 (6 bases). The CDR3 covers 16 residues. Trimming removed 4 bases from V and 5 bases from J, with 20 bases in between. Germline V CDR1 and CDR2: MDHEN, SYDVKM. The DNA for the CDR3 is TGTGCCAGCAGTTGGATCTTGGGGGCGCGGTGGTATGGCTACACCTTC. Protein product: CASSWILGARWYGYTF.

This chain uses TRBV5-1 with TRBJ2-5, with D possibly matching TRBD2 (6 bases). This CDR3 is built from 13 residues. The V end lost 2 bases, the J end lost 5 bases, and 10 bases lay between the germline ends. In germline, CDR1 is SGHRS, CDR2 YFSETQ. The CDR3 region is CASSFRLGETQYF. The CDR3 DNA is TGCGCCAGCAGCTTCCGACTAGGTGAGACCCAGTACTTC. The variable domain in full, completed from reference TRBV5-1 and TRBJ2-5, reads KAGVTQTPRYLIKTRGQQVTLSCSPISGHRSVSWYQQTPGQGLQFLFEYFSETQRNKGNFPGRFSGRQFSNSRSEMNVSTLELGDSALYLCASSFRLGETQYFGPGTRLLVL.

The CDR3: CASSSGTSGRRSYEQYF. The CDR3 DNA reads as TGTGCCAGCAGTTCAGGGACTAGCGGGAGAAGGTCCTACGAGCAGTACTTC. V is TRBV7-6 and J is TRBJ2-7; 14 positions agree with TRBD2. CDR3 length: 17 amino acids. Trimming at V came to 6 bases and at J to 1 base, leaving 8 bases not matched to a gene. Germline V CDR1 and CDR2: SGHVS, FNYEAQ.

This rearrangement joins TRBV4-2 to TRBJ2-2; D possibly corresponds to TRBD1 (5 bases). CDR1 and CDR2 from the germline V gene are LGHNA and YNFKEQ. V shed 0 bases and J shed 5 bases, with 19 bases lying between them. The CDR3 runs to 18 residues. CDR3 in amino acids: CASSQDDSAPSDTGELFF. The CDR3 nucleotides are TGTGCCAGCAGCCAAGATGACAGCGCCCCAAGCGATACCGGGGAGCTGTTTTTT.

This clone was counted once. V and J are TRBV11-2 and TRBJ2-2, with 9 bases that match TRBD1. Germline CDR1 reads SGHAT; CDR2 reads FQNNGV. Trimming cost V 1 base and J 3 bases; bases outside gene matches: 3. CDR3 length: 16 residues. CDR3 in amino acids: CASSLAQGAYTGELFF. In DNA, the CDR3 is TGTGCCAGCAGCTTAGCACAGGGGGCGTACACCGGGGAGCTGTTTTTT.

The chain has TRBV4-1 and TRBJ2-7; possibly TRBD1 for D (6 bases). Deletions cut 2 bases from V and 2 bases from J, with 13 bases between. Germline CDR1 reads MGHRA; CDR2 reads YSYEKL. This CDR3 is built from 15 residues. The CDR3 sequence is CASSQRSGTPYEQYF. The CDR3 region has the DNA TGCGCCAGCAGCCAAAGATCCGGGACACCCTACGAGCAGTACTTC.

The chain is built from TRBV7-9 and TRBJ1-5; TRBD1 aligns across 7 bases. Germline assignment: CDR1 SEHNR and CDR2 FQNEAQ (reference sequence). With 5 bases clipped from V and 6 bases from J, the junction kept 1 base outside the gene matches. The CDR3 length is 12 residues. CDR3 protein: CASSQGGQPQHF. The CDR3 nucleotides read TGTGCCAGCAGCCAGGGGGGTCAGCCCCAGCATTTT.

The chain has TRBV7-9 and TRBJ2-7; D not certain. This CDR3 region has 13 residues. The germline V and J ends were trimmed by 5 bases and 3 bases, with 11 bases remaining between them. Germline V lookup: CDR1 SEHNR, CDR2 FQNEAQ (reference sequence). CDR3 coding DNA: TGTGCCAGCAGCCAAGAACTGGGCTACGAGCAGTACTTC. It translates to CASSQELGYEQYF.

The V and J genes are TRBV2 and TRBJ2-5, with 7 bases identical to TRBD1. CDR3 length: 15 amino acids. The V segment lost 2 bases and the J segment 2 bases; nucleotides outside the gene matches: 5. Germline V CDR1 and CDR2: SNHLY, FYNNEI. The CDR3 loop reads CASSESGRGQETQYF. DNA for the CDR3: TGTGCCAGCAGTGAATCGGGCAGGGGGCAAGAGACCCAGTACTTC.

The chain employs TRBV6-4 and TRBJ2-1; D call uncertain. Germline values: CDR1 MRHNA, CDR2 SNTAGT. Trimming pared 0 bases from V and 0 bases from J, leaving 9 bases between. This CDR3 has 16 residues. The CDR3 loop is CASSDSLASSYNEQFF. The CDR3, as DNA: TGTGCCAGCAGTGACTCGTTAGCTTCCTCCTACAATGAGCAGTTCTTC.